Presented here are 28 T cell receptor beta chains from one specimen sequenced in a study of blood T cells in healthy people across ages. With a J-beta primer mix and a sample-barcoded 5' primer, a second PCR ran about 7 to 11 cycles. Via MiXCR, TCRdb re-called the 5' RACE reads, giving one row per CDR3 protein. Of about 730,000 distinct CDR3 sequences in the sample, approximately 43% were seen once. Source material: blood. These receptors all come from a woman aged 60 to 75 in good health.

CDR3 bases: TGCAGTGCCACGGACCCGGCTAGCGGGACGGGGGACGAGCAGTACTTC. It is translated as CSATDPASGTGDEQYF. This sequence joins TRBV20-1 and TRBJ2-5, with 9 bases matching TRBD2. The closer fit of TRBJ2-7 to the DNA end suggests the J call may be wrong. Per germline, CDR1 DFQATT and CDR2 SNEGSKA (reference sequence). This CDR3 is built from 16 residues.

This clonotype was observed many times. The V and J genes are TRBV5-1 and TRBJ2-3; D might be TRBD2 (5 bases). This CDR3 is 14 amino acids long. Trimming cost V 5 bases and J 1 base, with 11 bases left between them. Germline V gene sequence: CDR1 SGHRS, CDR2 YFSETQ. CDR3 DNA sequence: TGCGCCAGCAGAAAACGGGAAGGCACAGATACGCAGTATTTT. Its protein product is CASRKREGTDTQYF.

The V call is TRBV20-1, the J call TRBJ2-3; no reliable D call. CDR1 and CDR2 from the germline V gene are DFQATT and SNEGSKA (reference sequence). This CDR3 spans 13 amino acids. Trimming removed 3 bases from V and 6 bases from J, with 13 bases in between. In DNA, the CDR3 is TGCAGTGCTAGTCGGAAAGTTCAGGATACGCAGTATTTT. It codes for CSASRKVQDTQYF.

The gene calls are TRBV7-2 and TRBJ1-1, with TRBD1 matching over 7 bases. From germline, CDR1 is SGHTA and CDR2 FQGNSA. The length of the CDR3 is 14 residues. Trimming took 6 bases from V and 3 from J; bases not matched to a gene: 7. The CDR3 DNA reads TGTGCCAGCAGTACACAGGGGTGGGACACTGAAGCTTTCTTT. Translated: CASSTQGWDTEAFF.

The chain joins TRBV11-1 to TRBJ2-4, with D perhaps matching TRBD2 (5 bases). Looked up from germline, CDR1 is SGHAT and CDR2 is FQDESV (reference sequence). V was clipped by 5 bases and J by 0 bases, with 14 bases between them. CDR3 length: 16 amino acids. The CDR3 nucleotides are TGTGCCAGCAGCAATGGACTGGGTATAGCCAAAAACATTCAGTACTTC. Residues: CASSNGLGIAKNIQYF.

This sequence joins TRBV20-1 and TRBJ2-7; 8 bases match TRBD1. This CDR3 contains 15 residues. Trimming cost V 4 bases and J 2 bases; bases outside gene matches: 10. The germline CDR1 and CDR2 sequences are DFQATT and SNEGSKA (reference sequence). CDR3 region: CSAIPRQGYAYEQYF. CDR3 coding DNA: TGCAGTGCTATTCCGAGACAGGGGTACGCCTACGAGCAGTACTTC.

Regarding this clonotype: At one boundary the junction diverges from the germline segment, which might be a read error. The chain has TRBV10-3 and TRBJ2-3; 7 bases are shared with TRBD1. Germline CDR1 ENHRY, CDR2 SYGVKD. There are 15 residues in the CDR3. CDR3 region: CAISEGLAGTDTLYF. The CDR3 DNA reads TGTGCCATCAGTGAAGGCCTAGCTGGGACAGATACGCTGTATTTT.

The chain is built from TRBV15 and TRBJ2-1; 7 nucleotides align to TRBD1. V shed 1 base, J shed 6 bases, and the junction held 6 bases outside the gene matches. The CDR3 has 15 residues. Germline V gene sequence: CDR1 LNHNV, CDR2 YYDKDF (reference sequence). The CDR3 region is CATSRGQGVFNEQFF. CDR3 DNA sequence: TGTGCCACCAGCAGAGGGCAGGGGGTCTTCAATGAGCAGTTCTTC.

In its sample, this clonotype was seen a few times. The chain recombines TRBV11-3 with TRBJ2-7, with D possibly called TRBD1 or TRBD2 (5 bases each). The V and J ends lost 5 bases and 3 bases respectively, with 14 bases between them. This CDR3 is 14 amino acids long. CDR1 is SGHNT and CDR2 is YENEEA in the germline V gene. This CDR3 reads CASSASGTNYEQYF. CDR3 sequence (DNA): TGTGCCAGCAGCGCGTCTGGGACCAACTACGAGCAGTACTTC.

This clonotype turned up a few times. The CDR3 nucleotides read TGTGCCAGCAGCTTAGATCCTGGGGGCGGCCAGCGGAGGCAAGAGACCCAGTACTTC. Translated: CASSLDPGGGQRRQETQYF. This sequence joins TRBV11-2 and TRBJ2-5; perhaps TRBD1 as D (6 bases). Germline CDR1 and CDR2: SGHAT and FQNNGV. CDR3 length equals 19 residues. The V end lost 0 bases, the J end lost 2 bases, and 22 bases lay between the germline ends.

The chain joins TRBV4-1 to TRBJ2-4; the match to TRBD2 covers 11 bases. The tail of the sequence fits TRBJ2-5 better, so the J call may be wrong. Germline CDR1 and CDR2: MGHRA and YSYEKL. The CDR3 totals 20 residues. The CDR3 here is CASSQEAPSTSGTIRETQYF. In DNA, the CDR3 is TGCGCCAGCAGCCAAGAAGCCCCCTCGACTAGCGGGACAATAAGAGAGACCCAGTACTTC.

Comments on this clonotype: A read error may explain this, as a much larger clone is one base away. The chain employs TRBV7-2 and TRBJ2-5; TRBD1 or TRBD2 may be the D gene (5 bases each). The CDR3 totals 13 residues. V lost 5 bases and J 2 bases, leaving 9 bases between the germline ends. Germline values: CDR1 SGHTA, CDR2 FQGNSA. Written as DNA, the CDR3 is TGTGCCAGCAGCGTGGGGGAACAAGAGACCCAGTACTTC. This sequence encodes CASSVGEQETQYF.

The chain is built from TRBV29-1 and TRBJ2-1, with a tentative D call TRBD1 (6 bases). Germline CDR1 is SQVTM and CDR2 is ANQGSEA. V gave up 7 bases and J gave up 0 bases, with 13 bases separating them. The CDR3 consists of 14 residues. The chain's CDR3 is CSERTASSYNEQFF. CDR3 DNA: TGCAGCGAGCGGACAGCGAGCTCCTACAATGAGCAGTTCTTC.

The chain couples TRBV7-3 to TRBJ2-2, with no clear D. Germline V gives CDR1 SGHTA, CDR2 FQGTGA. This CDR3 has 13 residues. V gave up 11 bases and J gave up 2 bases, with 12 bases separating them. The CDR3 DNA sequence: TGTGCCTCGAGCACTCCCAACACCGGGGAGCTGTTTTTT. It yields the protein CASSTPNTGELFF.

The chain links TRBV9 to TRBJ1-1; 9 bases agree with TRBD1. The germline V gene encodes CDR1 SGDLS and CDR2 YYNGEE. CDR3 length equals 17 residues. J lost 1 base, V lost 0 bases, and 7 bases had no gene match. CDR3 in DNA: TGTGCCAGCAGCGTAGCTGGTGGACAGGGGACGAACACTGAAGCTTTCTTT. Translated: CASSVAGGQGTNTEAFF.

CDR3 loop: CASSPDGSNYGYTF. The CDR3 nucleotides read TGTGCCAGCAGCCCCGACGGGTCTAACTATGGCTACACCTTC. V usage is TRBV7-2 and J usage is TRBJ1-2, with no clear D. Deletions cut 5 bases from V and 0 bases from J, with 10 bases between. Germline V gene lookup returns CDR1 SGHTA and CDR2 FQGNSA. The CDR3 has 14 residues.

The chain combines TRBV3-1 with TRBJ1-5; D is undetermined. The CDR3 spans 15 residues. V was pared by 1 base and J by 2 bases, with 9 bases between. CDR1 LGHDT and CDR2 YNNKEL come from the germline V gene (reference sequence). CDR3: CASSQGSVGNQPQHF. The CDR3, as DNA: TGTGCCAGCAGCCAAGGGTCAGTGGGCAATCAGCCCCAGCATTTT.

This chain uses TRBV3-1 with TRBJ2-5; no reliable D call. Germline V lookup: CDR1 LGHDT, CDR2 YNNKEL (reference sequence). This CDR3 is built from 15 residues. With 1 base removed from V and 2 bases from J, the gap between germline ends came to 11 bases. The CDR3 region is CASSQGWGSQETQYF. The CDR3 coding sequence is TGTGCCAGCAGCCAAGGCTGGGGAAGTCAAGAGACCCAGTACTTC.

V gene TRBV10-3 combines with J gene TRBJ2-1, with D tentatively TRBD2 (5 bases). CDR3 length: 14 residues. Germline assignment: CDR1 ENHRY and CDR2 SYGVKD. V lost 2 bases to trimming and J lost 6 bases, with 11 bases between them. DNA for the CDR3: TGTGCCATCAGTGAGGGGAGCGGTGTCAATGAGCAGTTCTTC. Translation gives CAISEGSGVNEQFF.

The chain has TRBV3-1 and TRBJ2-1; the D gene is possibly TRBD2 (5 bases). Germline lookup yields CDR1 LGHDT and CDR2 YNNKEL (reference sequence). The CDR3 consists of 17 residues. Trimming shortened V by 0 bases and J by 0 bases, and 12 bases separated the two germline ends. The CDR3 nucleotides are TGTGCCAGCAGCCAAGAAGCTAGCCTCGTCTCCTACAATGAGCAGTTCTTC. This translates into CASSQEASLVSYNEQFF.

This clonotype has a single count. The chain joins TRBV6-5 to TRBJ2-4; 10 bases map to TRBD2. This CDR3 has 18 amino acids. The V gene's germline CDR1 is MNHEY and CDR2 SVGAGI. V trimming: 0 bases; J trimming: 15 bases; junction bases outside the gene matches: 20. The CDR3 spells CASSYSTASGRLQETRYF. DNA of the CDR3: TGTGCCAGCAGTTACTCGACGGCTAGCGGGAGACTTCAAGAGACCCGGTACTTC.

This clonotype was detected a few times. The rearrangement links TRBV21-1 to TRBJ2-1. TRBV21-1 is termed a pseudogene. This CDR3 has 8 residues. The CDR3 DNA follows: TGTGCCAGGAATGAGCAGTTCTTC. Translation: CARNEQFF.

The chain is built from TRBV6-6 and TRBJ1-2, with 7 bases aligning to TRBD1. This CDR3 comprises 14 residues. Germline trimming cut 4 bases from V and 7 bases from J; bases unmatched to any gene: 9. The germline V gene has CDR1 MNHNY and CDR2 SVGAGI (reference sequence). The CDR3 here is CASSFGQDFIGYTF. As DNA, the CDR3 is TGTGCCAGCAGTTTTGGACAGGATTTTATTGGCTACACCTTC.

This chain links TRBV15 with TRBJ2-7; the D call may be TRBD1 or TRBD2 (6 bases each). V lost 0 bases, J lost 7 bases, and 34 bases lay in between. There are 21 residues in the CDR3. Per germline, CDR1 LNHNV and CDR2 YYDKDF (reference sequence). CDR3 sequence reads: CATSRDLQEGGWAGSYNEQYF. The CDR3 DNA reads as TGTGCCACCAGCAGAGATCTCCAAGAGGGGGGATGGGCGGGATCCTACAATGAGCAGTACTTC.

Concerning this clonotype itself: This may be a read error, as it is one base from a much larger clone. The rearrangement links TRBV7-2 to TRBJ2-7; TRBD1 matches at 8 bases. There are 14 residues in the CDR3. The J segment lost 7 bases and the V segment lost 5 bases, leaving 10 bases of the junction unmatched. The V gene's germline CDR1 is SGHTA and CDR2 FQGNSA. The CDR3 sequence: CASSAGQGTKEQYF. CDR3 coding DNA: TGTGCCAGCAGCGCAGGACAGGGTACGAAGGAGCAGTACTTC.

The rearrangement joins TRBV20-1 to TRBJ2-5; 7 nucleotides agree with TRBD1. V was pared by 4 bases and J by 4 bases, with 9 bases of the junction left unmatched. CDR3 length: 14 residues. Germline loops: CDR1 DFQATT, CDR2 SNEGSKA (reference sequence). The CDR3 DNA reads as TGCAGTGCTACCGCCCGACACAGGGGAGAGACCCAGTACTTC. Translated, it gives CSATARHRGETQYF.

This clonotype came up a few times. This chain joins TRBV6-1 and TRBJ2-6; TRBD1 aligns across 9 bases. Germline CDR1 MNHNS, CDR2 SASEGT. V dropped 6 bases and J dropped 4; count of bases not matched to a gene: 10. The CDR3 is 17 amino acids. For the CDR3, the DNA is TGTGCCAGCAGAAAAGGAACAGGGGGCTCCGGGGCCAACGTCCTGACTTTC. This translates into CASRKGTGGSGANVLTF.

The count of this clonotype is one. J is TRBJ2-3 and V is TRBV27; possibly TRBD1 for D (5 bases). Trimming took 4 bases from V and 1 from J, leaving 15 bases between them. Germline values: CDR1 MNHEY, CDR2 SMNVEV (reference sequence). The CDR3 runs 16 residues. CDR3 sequence: CASSSRRQIGTDTQYF. For the CDR3, the DNA is TGTGCCAGCAGTTCCCGTAGACAGATCGGCACAGATACGCAGTATTTT.